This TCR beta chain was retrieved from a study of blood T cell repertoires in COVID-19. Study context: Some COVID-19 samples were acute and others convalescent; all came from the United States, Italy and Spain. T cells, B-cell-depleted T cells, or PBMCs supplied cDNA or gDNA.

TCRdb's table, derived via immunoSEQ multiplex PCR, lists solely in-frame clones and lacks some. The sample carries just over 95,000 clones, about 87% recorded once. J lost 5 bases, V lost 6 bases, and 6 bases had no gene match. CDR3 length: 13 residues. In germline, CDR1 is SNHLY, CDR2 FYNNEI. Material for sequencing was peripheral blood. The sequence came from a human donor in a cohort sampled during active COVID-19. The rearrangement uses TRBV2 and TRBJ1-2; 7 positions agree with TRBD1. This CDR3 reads CASRYGTAYGYTF. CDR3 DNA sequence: TGTGCCAGCAGGTACGGGACAGCTTATGGCTACACCTTC.